The source of this T cell receptor beta chain is a study of blood T cells in healthy people across ages. Remarks on this clonotype: Its target is not known.

Looked up from germline, CDR1 is MNHEY and CDR2 is SVGAGI. V was cut by 6 bases and J by 3 bases, with 15 bases left in between. The CDR3 totals 14 residues. Primed by a sample-barcoded 5' primer and a J-beta primer mix, a second PCR proceeded for 7 to 11 cycles. TCRdb re-analysed the 5' RACE reads in MiXCR, keeping a single row per CDR3 protein. The repertoire holds some 780,000 distinct CDR3 sequences, with 56% as singletons. Findings of the study overall: Diversity estimates from one million T cells were considered underestimates.

What was sequenced was blood. The TCR comes from a man aged 35-49 years in good health. The J gene is TRBJ2-7, the V gene TRBV6-5, with a weak D call TRBD2 (5 bases). CDR3 sequence reads: CASRGDISSYEQYF. CDR3 in DNA: TGTGCCAGCAGGGGAGACATTAGCAGCTACGAGCAGTACTTC.